The 12 T cell receptor beta chains given below trace back to one sample, sequenced in a study of cytomegalovirus exposure and HLA in healthy donors. The table came from immunoSEQ multiplex PCR; TCRdb's copy has only in-frame clones and leaves some out. Here the sample spans some 240,000 clones, around 86% being singletons. Specimen: PBMCs. The receptors here all came from a woman in her thirties in good health and CMV-seropositive.

This clone has only one observation. The chain carries TRBV21-1 and TRBJ1-5; the listed D gene, TRBD1, was not tested against the DNA. TRBV21-1 is classified as a pseudogene. CDR3 length: 17 amino acids. CDR3 DNA: TGTGCCAGCAGCCTCTTTACAGGGGCGGTGGGCAATCAGCCCCAGCATTTT. It yields the protein CASSLFTGAVGNQPQHF.

V usage is TRBV5-5 and J usage is TRBJ2-5, with 14 bases matching TRBD2. Germline trimming cut 5 bases from V and 4 bases from J; bases unmatched to any gene: 7. Per the germline V gene, CDR1 is SGHKS and CDR2 is YYEKEE (reference sequence). This CDR3 contains 16 residues. Here the CDR3 DNA reads TGTGCCAGCAGTCGCGGGACTAGCGGGAGCGGAGAGACCCAGTACTTC. This encodes CASSRGTSGSGETQYF.

Concerning this clone: Mismatch with germline at one junction end may stem from a read error. This chain links TRBV5-4 with TRBJ2-1; TRBD2 matches at 8 bases. CDR3 length: 16 amino acids. The germline V gene encodes CDR1 SGHNT and CDR2 YYREEE (reference sequence). The CDR3 loop is CASSLVGLGSHNEQFF. CDR3 sequence (DNA): TGTGCCAGCAGCTTGGTGGGACTAGGCTCCCACAATGAGCAGTTCTTC.

The J gene is TRBJ1-2, the V gene TRBV9; 11 bases fit TRBD1. The CDR3 is 15 amino acids. Germline V gene sequence: CDR1 SGDLS, CDR2 YYNGEE. V lost 3 bases to trimming and J lost 1 base; unmatched junction nucleotides: 2. In DNA, the CDR3 is TGTGCCAGCAGCGCGGGACAGGGGGATAACTATGGCTACACCTTC. It specifies CASSAGQGDNYGYTF.

The V gene is TRBV28, the J gene TRBJ2-7, with 8 bases that match TRBD2. V gave up 5 bases and J gave up 0 bases; unmatched junction bases: 3. CDR1 is MDHEN and CDR2 is SYDVKM in the germline V gene. The CDR3 spans 14 residues. As DNA, the CDR3 is TGTGCCAGCAGTGGTAGCGGGACCTCCTACGAGCAGTACTTC. This codes for CASSGSGTSYEQYF.

This clone was observed a few times. V usage is TRBV19 and J usage is TRBJ2-2; D call uncertain. The ends were cut back, 6 bases at V and 3 bases at J, with 11 bases in the middle. The CDR3 has 14 residues. The V gene's germline CDR1 is LNHDA and CDR2 SQIVND (reference sequence). CDR3 coding DNA: TGTGCCAGTAGCTCAGATCAGTACACCGGGGAGCTGTTTTTT. Its translation: CASSSDQYTGELFF.

A few counts support this clone. This chain joins TRBV10-2 and TRBJ2-7, with 8 bases that match TRBD2. This CDR3 has 12 amino acids. Germline V gene lookup returns CDR1 WSHSY and CDR2 SAAADI. The ends lost 7 bases at V and 5 bases at J; junction bases unmatched: 4. The DNA of the CDR3 is TGCGCCAGCACAGCGGGGGCCAACGAGCAGTACTTC. This codes for CASTAGANEQYF.

The chain uses TRBV7-9 and TRBJ1-2; D is ambiguous. Germline-derived CDR1 and CDR2 are SEHNR and FQNEAQ (reference sequence). CDR3 size: 13 residues. The V end was cut by 6 bases, the J end by 6 bases, with 14 bases between. The DNA of the CDR3 is TGTGCCAGCAGATCCAGTGGGAGGGATGGCTACACCTTC. It is translated as CASRSSGRDGYTF.

V and J are TRBV4-1 and TRBJ2-2; 7 nucleotides line up with TRBD2. The germline V gene encodes CDR1 MGHRA and CDR2 YSYEKL. V dropped 3 bases and J dropped 5; count of bases not matched to a gene: 6. The CDR3 is 15 amino acids. CDR3 coding DNA: TGCGCCAGCAGCCAGCCATGGCGGGAGACCGGGGAGCTGTTTTTT. Translating gives CASSQPWRETGELFF.

V is TRBV28 and J is TRBJ2-5; TRBD2 aligns across 14 bases. This CDR3 comprises 18 residues. The trim removed 4 bases at V and 4 bases at J, leaving 11 bases unmatched. CDR1 is MDHEN and CDR2 is SYDVKM in the germline V gene. Here the CDR3 reads CASSSPGTSGRARETQYF. Here the CDR3 DNA reads TGTGCCAGCAGTTCCCCGGGGACTAGCGGGAGAGCCCGAGAGACCCAGTACTTC.

This clone came up once. The chain combines TRBV6-1 with TRBJ2-1; 15 bases match TRBD2. This CDR3 is 15 amino acids long. Germline CDR1 reads MNHNS; CDR2 reads SASEGT. V trimming: 4 bases; J trimming: 7 bases; junction bases outside the gene matches: 2. CDR3 loop: CASSVGTSGGNEQFF. For the CDR3, the DNA is TGTGCCAGCAGTGTAGGGACTAGCGGGGGGAATGAGCAGTTCTTC.

This chain connects TRBV5-8 to TRBJ2-7, with TRBD1 matching 8 bases. CDR1 SGHTS and CDR2 YDEGEE come from the germline V gene. The CDR3 contains 15 residues. The junction had 10 bases not matched to a gene; V was cut back by 4 bases and J by 4 bases. The CDR3 region is CASSAKRGQEYEQYF. The CDR3 DNA reads TGTGCCAGCAGCGCAAAGAGGGGACAGGAGTACGAGCAGTACTTC.